A single sample gave rise to the 10 T cell receptor beta chains below, sequenced in a study of blood T cell repertoires in COVID-19. Only in-frame clones appear in the TCRdb table, and some are missing; sequencing was by immunoSEQ multiplex PCR. The data contain approximately 300,000 clones, 92% of them singletons. Sample: PBMCs or T cells enriched from blood (not recorded which). The receptors were sampled from a woman aged 25-40 years who had recovered from COVID-19.

V gene TRBV28 combines with J gene TRBJ2-5; 11 nucleotides align to TRBD1. The CDR3 consists of 17 residues. Germline V CDR1 and CDR2: MDHEN, SYDVKM. Losses at the gene ends were 1 base for V and 4 bases for J; bases not matched to a gene: 8. CDR3 DNA sequence: TGTGCCAGCAGTTTATCCGGACAGGGGGCTGGGGGAGAGACCCAGTACTTC. It encodes CASSLSGQGAGGETQYF.

The V and J genes are TRBV7-9 and TRBJ1-1; no clear D gene. This CDR3 region has 13 residues. Trimming took off 2 bases at V and 0 bases at J, with 4 bases between the two ends. Germline assignment: CDR1 SEHNR and CDR2 FQNEAQ (reference sequence). The CDR3 loop is CASSLFMNTEAFF. DNA of the CDR3: TGTGCCAGCAGCTTATTCATGAACACTGAAGCTTTCTTT.

The chain links TRBV28 to TRBJ1-2; tentatively, D is TRBD1 (6 bases). This CDR3 has 13 residues. Germline V gene sequence: CDR1 MDHEN, CDR2 SYDVKM. V dropped 6 bases and J dropped 4 bases, with 12 bases sitting between them. CDR3 in DNA: TGTGCCAGCAGAACAGGGAAACTCTATGGCTACACCTTC. Translation: CASRTGKLYGYTF.

V gene TRBV3-1 (or the pseudogene TRBV3-2) combines with J gene TRBJ2-7; 11 bases agree with TRBD2. This CDR3 comprises 16 residues. In germline, CDR1 is LGHDT, CDR2 YNNKEL (reference sequence). With 1 base clipped from V and 7 bases from J, the junction kept 9 bases outside the gene matches. The CDR3 sequence: CASSQASSGGPREQYF. The CDR3 coding sequence is TGTGCCAGCAGCCAAGCATCTAGCGGGGGGCCTCGGGAGCAGTACTTC.

The chain uses TRBV11-1 and TRBJ1-1, with D maybe TRBD1 (5 bases). There are 15 residues in the CDR3. V lost 6 bases and J lost 3, with 17 bases in between. The germline gives CDR1 SGHAT, CDR2 FQDESV (reference sequence). The CDR3 sequence: CASRIGGTLHTEAFF. In nucleotides, the CDR3 is TGTGCCAGCAGGATTGGGGGGACGTTGCACACTGAAGCTTTCTTT.

The chain joins TRBV24-1 to TRBJ2-1, with 10 bases that match TRBD2. The CDR3 spans 16 residues. V was pared by 0 bases and J by 5 bases, with 3 bases of the junction left unmatched. Germline V gene lookup returns CDR1 KGHDR and CDR2 SFDVKD. The CDR3 reads CATSDLASGRNNEQFF. The CDR3 region has the DNA TGTGCCACCAGTGATTTGGCTAGCGGGAGAAACAATGAGCAGTTCTTC.

The chain uses TRBV2 and TRBJ1-4; a weak D match, TRBD1 (5 bases). The germline gives CDR1 SNHLY, CDR2 FYNNEI. V was trimmed by 6 bases and J by 8 bases, leaving 19 bases between them. The CDR3 contains 15 residues. This chain's CDR3 is CASSPDVGLFEKLFF. In DNA form, the CDR3 reads TGTGCCAGCAGCCCGGACGTGGGACTTTTCGAAAAACTGTTTTTT.

The chain couples TRBV29-1 to TRBJ1-2; D remains unclear. The germline gives CDR1 SQVTM, CDR2 ANQGSEA. This CDR3 spans 12 amino acids. V dropped 4 bases and J dropped 0 bases, with 6 bases sitting between them. In nucleotides, the CDR3 is TGCAGCGTTGGGGAGGCTAACTATGGCTACACCTTC. As protein: CSVGEANYGYTF.

Here the CDR3 DNA reads TGTGCCAGCAGCTTAGGGCAGGGTTTCGAGCAGTACTTC. This gives the protein CASSLGQGFEQYF. The gene calls are TRBV7-6 and TRBJ2-7; maybe TRBD1 (5 bases). The CDR3 has 13 residues. V was clipped by 1 base and J by 6 bases, with 10 bases between them. Germline values: CDR1 SGHVS, CDR2 FNYEAQ.

The chain uses TRBV11-2 and TRBJ2-3; D possibly corresponds to TRBD2 (6 bases). CDR3 size: 16 residues. The germline V gene encodes CDR1 SGHAT and CDR2 FQNNGV. Trimming took off 5 bases at V and 0 bases at J, with 15 bases between the two ends. CDR3 region: CASSLVAVTSTDTQYF. The CDR3 bases are TGTGCCAGCAGCCTGGTAGCGGTAACTAGCACAGATACGCAGTATTTT.